The rows below give T cell receptor beta chains drawn from one sample of a study of blood T cell repertoires in COVID-19. Sequenced by immunoSEQ multiplex PCR; TCRdb stores in-frame clones only, minus some. The repertoire holds some 330,000 clones, with roughly 90% as singletons. The sample taken for sequencing was peripheral blood. The source is a woman aged 50 to 65 with active or convalescent COVID-19. CDR3s include the opening cysteine and the closing phenylalanine or tryptophan. The D gene is left open where the match is weak.

V gene,J gene,D gene,CDR3 protein,CDR3 DNA
TRBV6-5,TRBJ1-2,.,CASSSRDLYGYTF,TGTGCCAGCAGTTCCAGGGACTTATATGGCTACACCTTC
TRBV6-5,TRBJ2-1,TRBD2,CASRRLAAYNEQFF,TGTGCCAGCAGGAGACTAGCGGCGTACAATGAGCAGTTCTTC
TRBV4-3,TRBJ2-3,TRBD2,CASSQDQTSGGQYF,TGCGCCAGCAGCCAAGATCAGACTAGCGGGGGCCAGTATTTT
TRBV4-3,TRBJ1-1,TRBD1,CASSQEASRGETEAFF,TGCGCCAGCAGCCAAGAAGCCAGCAGGGGGGAAACTGAAGCTTTCTTT
TRBV2,TRBJ2-7,.,CASSGTSLYEQYF,TGTGCCAGCAGTGGTACTTCATTATACGAGCAGTACTTC
TRBV30,TRBJ1-4,TRBD1,CAWSAVGTANEKLFF,TGTGCCTGGAGTGCGGTGGGGACAGCTAATGAAAAACTGTTTTTT
TRBV6-6,TRBJ2-2,.,CASRAGLTGELFF,TGTGCCAGCCGGGCAGGGCTGACCGGGGAGCTGTTTTTT
TRBV10-3,TRBJ2-7,TRBD2,CAISLSGTSPEQYF,TGTGCCATCAGCCTGAGCGGGACCTCCCCCGAGCAGTACTTC
TRBV10-3,TRBJ1-5,TRBD1,CAISSGQGGQPQHF,TGTGCCATCAGTTCGGGACAGGGTGGTCAGCCCCAGCATTTT
TRBV7-2,TRBJ2-3,.,CASSLDRYTDTQYF,TGTGCCAGCAGCTTAGACCGGTACACAGATACGCAGTATTTT
TRBV13,TRBJ1-3,.,CASSLGGYSGNTIYF,TGTGCCAGCAGCTTAGGGGGCTACTCTGGAAACACCATATATTTT
TRBV21-1,TRBJ2-4,.,CASSKEESAKAKNIQYF,TGTGCCAGCAGCAAAGAGGAGTCAGCCAAAGCCAAAAACATTCAGTACTTC
TRBV24-1,TRBJ2-2,.,CATSDPLNTGELFF,TGTGCCACCAGTGATCCTTTGAACACCGGGGAGCTGTTTTTT
TRBV28,TRBJ1-5,.,CASSLSVVGGQPQHF,TGTGCCAGCAGTTTATCCGTCGTGGGGGGTCAGCCCCAGCATTTT